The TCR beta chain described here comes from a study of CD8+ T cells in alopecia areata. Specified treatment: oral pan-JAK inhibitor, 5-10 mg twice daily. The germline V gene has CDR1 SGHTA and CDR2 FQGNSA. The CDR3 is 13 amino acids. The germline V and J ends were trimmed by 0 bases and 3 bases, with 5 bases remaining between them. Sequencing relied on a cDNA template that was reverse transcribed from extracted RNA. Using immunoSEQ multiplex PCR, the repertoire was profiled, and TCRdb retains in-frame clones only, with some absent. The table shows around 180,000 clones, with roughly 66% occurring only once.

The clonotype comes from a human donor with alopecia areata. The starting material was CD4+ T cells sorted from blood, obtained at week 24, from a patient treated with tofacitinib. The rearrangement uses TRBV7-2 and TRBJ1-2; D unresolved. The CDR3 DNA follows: TGTGCCAGCAGCTTAGCAGCTTACTATGGCTACACCTTC. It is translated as CASSLAAYYGYTF.